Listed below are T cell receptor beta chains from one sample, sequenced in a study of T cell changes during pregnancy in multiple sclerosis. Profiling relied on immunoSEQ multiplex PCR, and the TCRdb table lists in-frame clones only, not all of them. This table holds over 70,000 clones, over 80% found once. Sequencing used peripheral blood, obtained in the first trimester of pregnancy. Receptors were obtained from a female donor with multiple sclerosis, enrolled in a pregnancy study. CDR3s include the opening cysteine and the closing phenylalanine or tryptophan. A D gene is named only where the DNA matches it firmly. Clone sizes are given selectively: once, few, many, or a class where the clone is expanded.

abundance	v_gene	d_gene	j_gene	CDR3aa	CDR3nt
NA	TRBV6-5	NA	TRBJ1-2	CASSYYQEQQYGYTF	TGTGCCAGCAGTTACTACCAGGAACAACAATATGGCTACACCTTC
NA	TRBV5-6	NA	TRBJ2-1	CASSEGRGEQFF	TGTGCCAGCAGCGAGGGTCGCGGTGAGCAGTTCTTC
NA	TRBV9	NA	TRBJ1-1	CASSVVGQGTEAFF	TGTGCCAGCAGCGTAGTTGGGCAGGGGACTGAAGCTTTCTTT
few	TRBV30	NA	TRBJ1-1	CAWSAVITEAFF	TGTGCCTGGAGTGCAGTGATAACTGAAGCTTTCTTT
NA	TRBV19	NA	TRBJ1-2	CATSWGLYGYTF	TGTGCCACCAGCTGGGGGCTCTATGGCTACACCTTC
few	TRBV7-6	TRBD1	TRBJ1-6	CASSLGTGGGSPLHF	TGTGCCAGCAGCTTAGGGACAGGGGGGGGTTCACCCCTCCACTTT
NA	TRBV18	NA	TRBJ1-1	CASSPGEALLTEAFF	TGTGCCAGCTCACCCGGGGAGGCATTGTTGACTGAAGCTTTCTTT
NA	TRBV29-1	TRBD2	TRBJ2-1	CSVLSGRAGAGSYNEQFF	TGCAGCGTTCTTTCAGGCCGAGCGGGGGCCGGCTCCTACAATGAGCAGTTCTTC
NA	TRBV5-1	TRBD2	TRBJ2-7	CASSFGGVPGYEQYF	TGCGCCAGCAGCTTTGGGGGGGTGCCGGGATACGAGCAGTACTTC
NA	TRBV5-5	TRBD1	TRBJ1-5	CASRGTGHDQPQHF	TGTGCCAGCAGAGGGACAGGGCATGATCAGCCCCAGCATTTT
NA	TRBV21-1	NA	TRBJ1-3	CASSKVLTGTIYF	TGTGCCAGCAGCAAAGTCCTAACCGGCACCATATATTTT
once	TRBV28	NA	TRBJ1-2	CASSLSAIYGYTF	TGTGCCAGCAGTTTAAGCGCGATCTATGGCTACACCTTC
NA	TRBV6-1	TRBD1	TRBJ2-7	CARPRDSYRYEQYF	TGTGCCCGACCCCGGGACAGCTATCGGTACGAGCAGTACTTC
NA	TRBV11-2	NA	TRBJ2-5	CASSPTLERVETQYF	TGTGCCAGCAGCCCAACGTTAGAGCGGGTGGAGACCCAGTACTTC
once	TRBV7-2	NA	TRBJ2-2	CASLRPTGELFF	TGTGCCAGCCTTCGTCCCACCGGGGAGCTGTTTTTT
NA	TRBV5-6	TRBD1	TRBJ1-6	CASSWGQGVSPLHF	TGTGCCAGCAGCTGGGGACAGGGCGTTTCACCCCTCCACTTT
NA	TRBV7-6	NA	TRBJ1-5	CASSSFGGSNQPQHF	TGTGCCAGCAGCTCGTTCGGGGGTAGCAATCAGCCCCAGCATTTT
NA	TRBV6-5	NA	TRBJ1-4	CASSYSVSRDEKLFF	TGTGCCAGCAGTTACTCGGTTTCGAGGGATGAAAAACTGTTTTTT
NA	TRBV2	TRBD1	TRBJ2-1	CASSARGFWNEQFF	TGTGCCAGCAGTGCCAGGGGGTTTTGGAATGAGCAGTTCTTC
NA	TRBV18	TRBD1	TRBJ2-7	CASSRQGRYEQYF	TGTGCCAGCTCACGACAGGGGAGGTACGAGCAGTACTTC
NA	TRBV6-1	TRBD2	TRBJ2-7	CASSEVGTGGYEQYF	TGTGCCAGCAGTGAAGTTGGGACGGGAGGCTACGAGCAGTACTTC
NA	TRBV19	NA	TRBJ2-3	CASTTGTDTQYF	TGTGCCAGTACCACGGGAACAGATACGCAGTATTTT
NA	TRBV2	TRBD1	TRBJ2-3	CASWDSLDPGADTQYF	TGTGCCAGCTGGGACAGTTTGGATCCCGGGGCAGATACGCAGTATTTT
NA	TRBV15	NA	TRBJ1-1	CATSRSESGEVEAFF	TGTGCCACCAGCAGATCCGAATCGGGGGAAGTCGAAGCTTTCTTT
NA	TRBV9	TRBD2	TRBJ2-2	CASSVAERGGFTGELFF	TGTGCCAGCAGCGTAGCCGAGCGGGGGGGTTTCACCGGGGAGCTGTTTTTT
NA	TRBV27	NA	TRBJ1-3	CASSLGAGPGNTIYF	TGTGCCAGCAGTTTAGGCGCGGGTCCTGGAAACACCATATATTTT
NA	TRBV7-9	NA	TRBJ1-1	CASSPLWGQGTEAFF	TGTGCCAGCAGCCCCCTATGGGGGCAGGGCACTGAAGCTTTCTTT
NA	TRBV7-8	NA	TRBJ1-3	CASSLGGPGNTIYF	TGTGCCAGCAGCTTAGGCGGTCCTGGAAACACCATATATTTT
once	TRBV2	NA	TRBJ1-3	CASSLFLSSGNTIYF	TGTGCCAGCAGTTTGTTCCTAAGCTCTGGAAACACCATATATTTT
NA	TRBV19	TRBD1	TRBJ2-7	CASSNPGTGYGTYEQYF	TGTGCCAGTAGCAATCCCGGGACAGGGTACGGAACCTACGAGCAGTACTTC
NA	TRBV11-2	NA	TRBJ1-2	CASSLPGQGYTF	TGTGCCAGCAGCTTACCAGGGCAAGGCTACACCTTC
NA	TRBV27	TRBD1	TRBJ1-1	CASSLSPTGVNTEAFF	TGTGCCAGCAGTTTATCCCCTACAGGGGTGAACACTGAAGCTTTCTTT
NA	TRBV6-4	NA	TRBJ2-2	CASSDSTANTGELFF	TGTGCCAGCAGTGACTCCACAGCGAACACCGGGGAGCTGTTTTTT
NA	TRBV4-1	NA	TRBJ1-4	CASSQVPGEGLFF	TGCGCCAGCAGCCAAGTCCCAGGGGAGGGACTGTTTTTT